This T cell receptor (beta chain) was retrieved from a study of siplizumab effects on memory and regulatory T cells. Study-level findings and limits: The authors mapped only a minor fraction of alloreactive clones to unstimulated subsets. Only a minority of proliferating CD4+ or CD8+ clones had an assignable naive or memory phenotype, with roughly 80-96% lacking one. Tregs that proliferated in siplizumab cultures did not have their suppressive function confirmed.

Unstimulated naive, memory, effector memory and TEMRA subsets underwent sequencing in a few donor pairs. CDR3 length equals 14 residues. Trimming shortened V by 2 bases and J by 8 bases, and 15 bases separated the two germline ends. Germline CDR1 and CDR2: MNHEY and SVGAGI. This clone has just one count. What it binds is unknown. TCRdb keeps only in-frame clones here, not all; method: immunoSEQ multiplex PCR. The table has some 62,000 clones, less than 85% seen once. Material for sequencing was memory CD4+ T cells sorted from blood. V is TRBV6-5 and J is TRBJ1-1; D gene ambiguous. The sequence came from a human donor in good health. For the CDR3, the DNA is TGTGCCAGCAGTTACAGGGCGGGAGGAGGCGAAGCTTTCTTT. Protein sequence: CASSYRAGGGEAFF.